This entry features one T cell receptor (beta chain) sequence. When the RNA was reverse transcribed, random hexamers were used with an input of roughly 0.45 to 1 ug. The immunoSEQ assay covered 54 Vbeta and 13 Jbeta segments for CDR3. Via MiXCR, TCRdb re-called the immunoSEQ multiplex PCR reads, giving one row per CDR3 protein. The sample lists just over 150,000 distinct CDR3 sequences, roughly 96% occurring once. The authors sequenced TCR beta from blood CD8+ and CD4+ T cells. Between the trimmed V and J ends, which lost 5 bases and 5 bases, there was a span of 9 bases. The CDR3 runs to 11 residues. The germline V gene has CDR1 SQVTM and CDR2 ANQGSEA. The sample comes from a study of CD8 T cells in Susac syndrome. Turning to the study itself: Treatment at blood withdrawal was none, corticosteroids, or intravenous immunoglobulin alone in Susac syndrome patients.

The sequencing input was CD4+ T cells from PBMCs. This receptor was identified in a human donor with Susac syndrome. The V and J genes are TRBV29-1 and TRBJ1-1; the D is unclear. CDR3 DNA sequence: TGCAGCGTTAGGAGCAGTACTGAAGCTTTCTTT. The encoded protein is CSVRSSTEAFF.